This T cell receptor (beta chain) comes out of a study of T cells expressing NK-cell markers. Overall study: Sorted CD3+CD56+NKG2C+, CD3+CD56+NKG2C- and CD3+CD56-NKG2C+ T cells supplied TCR beta repertoires.

TCRdb processed the 5' RACE reads again and assigns one entry to each CDR3 protein, with no DNA. This sample's clone table lists 130,000 to 150,000 distinct CDR3 sequences. The material sequenced was blood T cells: a sorted CD56 or NKG2C T cell subset, CD4+ or CD8+ T cells, or bulk PBMC T cells (not recorded which). This receptor was taken from a man aged 18 to 30 in good health.

This CDR3 reads CASSQHTGPSTDTQYF. V gene TRBV7-9 combines with J gene TRBJ2-3; no DNA is available, so the TRBD1 call from TCRdb remains unchecked. This CDR3 spans 16 amino acids. Germline values: CDR1 SEHNR, CDR2 FQNEAQ (reference sequence).